What follows describes a single TCR beta chain. Its antigen is currently unknown. Reverse transcription of roughly 0.5 to 1 ug RNA was performed with random hexamers. TCRdb used MiXCR to reprocess the immunoSEQ multiplex PCR reads, holding one entry per CDR3 protein. In the table there are about 120,000 distinct CDR3 sequences, roughly 95% of which are singletons. High-throughput TCR beta sequencing covered peripheral CD8+ and CD4+ T cells. In contrast to the negatively isolated CD8+ and CD4+ T cells, TEMRA cells were FACS-enriched. This sample is part of a study of CD8 T cells in Susac syndrome. Overall study: Among the Susac syndrome patients who underwent sequencing, five or six had clinically active disease, while eight of them were in remission.

Overall study results and limits: Clonal expansion was not seen in any Susac syndrome CD4+ T cell repertoire.

CDR1 is MDHEN and CDR2 is SYDVKM in the germline V gene. V trimming: 6 bases; J trimming: 3 bases; junction bases outside the gene matches: 9. This CDR3 is 15 amino acids long. This TCR came from a human donor with Susac syndrome. The V call is TRBV28, the J call TRBJ2-7; 9 nucleotides line up with TRBD1. The sample consisted of CD4+ T cells from PBMCs. The CDR3 loop is CASSRQGQGIYEQYF. CDR3 sequence (DNA): TGTGCCAGCAGCCGTCAAGGACAGGGGATCTACGAGCAGTACTTC. Full variable domain (outside the CDR3, taken from reference TRBV28 and TRBJ2-7): DVKVTQSSRYLVKRTGEKVFLECVQDMDHENMFWYRQDPGLGLRLIYFSYDVKMKEKGDIPEGYSVSREKKERFSLILESASTNQTSMYLCASSRQGQGIYEQYFGPGTRLTVT.